The 26 T cell receptor beta chains below were found in one sample sequenced in a study of memory CD4+ T cells and cytomegalovirus serostatus. The sort gate was single viable CD3+CD4+CD8-CD45RO+ cells for memory CD4+ T cells. Profiled with immunoSEQ multiplex PCR; TCRdb holds only in-frame clones, not every one. The sample holds tens of thousands of clones; 79% are singletons and the top ten take more than 0.95%. Sequences were obtained from memory CD4+ T cells from blood. Every receptor here comes from an adult in good health and CMV-seronegative.

The rearrangement uses TRBV18 and TRBJ1-1; D is uncertain. The germline V gene has CDR1 KGHSH and CDR2 LQKENI. The CDR3 runs 15 residues. The V gene lost 3 bases and the J gene lost 1 base, with 12 bases spanning the gap. The CDR3 bases are TGTGCCAGCTCACCTTTTGTCGAGGGGAACACTGAAGCTTTCTTT. Translating it yields CASSPFVEGNTEAFF.

This clone was counted a single time. This rearrangement joins TRBV18 to TRBJ1-2; no firm D call. Between the trimmed V and J ends, which lost 4 bases and 8 bases, there was a span of 11 bases. This CDR3 contains 12 residues. Germline-derived CDR1 and CDR2 are KGHSH and LQKENI. Written as DNA, the CDR3 is TGTGCCAGCTCACGGGCCCCTCCGGGCTACACCTTC. Its translation is CASSRAPPGYTF.

This chain connects TRBV6-5 to TRBJ2-2, with 7 bases identical to TRBD2. Trimming at V came to 4 bases and at J to 3 bases, leaving 5 bases not matched to a gene. This CDR3 has 15 residues. Germline CDR1 and CDR2: MNHEY and SVGAGI. CDR3 sequence: CASSSRAGYTGELFF. CDR3 DNA sequence: TGTGCCAGCAGTTCGCGAGCGGGATACACCGGGGAGCTGTTTTTT.

The chain combines TRBV5-1 with TRBJ2-5; 8 nucleotides match TRBD2. This CDR3 region has 11 residues. The junction had 3 bases not matched to a gene; V was cut back by 4 bases and J by 10 bases. Germline CDR1 SGHRS, CDR2 YFSETQ. The chain's CDR3 is CASSGGLDQYF. In nucleotides, the CDR3 is TGCGCCAGCAGCGGGGGACTAGACCAGTACTTC.

V usage is TRBV7-6 and J usage is TRBJ2-5; weak D call: TRBD1 (6 bases). V was clipped by 4 bases and J by 5 bases, with 17 bases between them. The CDR3 loop spans 15 amino acids. The germline V gene encodes CDR1 SGHVS and CDR2 FNYEAQ. CDR3 sequence: CASSSWEQGRETQYF. CDR3 coding DNA: TGTGCCAGCAGCTCGTGGGAACAGGGTCGGGAGACCCAGTACTTC.

This sequence joins TRBV30 and TRBJ1-1, with 8 bases fitting TRBD1. CDR1 is GTSNPN, CDR2 SVGIG, per germline (reference sequence). Trimming took 0 bases from V and 5 from J; bases not matched to a gene: 11. There are 16 residues in the CDR3. The CDR3, as DNA: TGTGCCTGGAGTGTCGGGACAGGTCACCTCGGGACTGAAGCTTTCTTT. This translates into CAWSVGTGHLGTEAFF.

The chain carries TRBV6-6 and TRBJ2-5, with unresolved D. The CDR3 length is 12 residues. Trimming took off 5 bases at V and 4 bases at J, with 8 bases between the two ends. CDR1 is MNHNY, CDR2 SVGAGI, per germline (reference sequence). CDR3 bases: TGTGCCAGCAGTACTCTTATAGAGACCCAGTACTTC. It is translated as CASSTLIETQYF.

This clone was seen a few times. The rearrangement links TRBV5-1 to TRBJ2-1; D is uncertain. Germline-derived CDR1 and CDR2 are SGHRS and YFSETQ. Trimming took 0 bases from V and 0 from J, leaving 13 bases between them. This CDR3 is built from 17 residues. CDR3 amino acids: CASSLVVPSSSYNEQFF. As DNA, the CDR3 is TGCGCCAGCAGCTTGGTAGTACCCTCCAGCTCCTACAATGAGCAGTTCTTC.

The V gene is TRBV11-2, the J gene TRBJ1-2; possible D gene TRBD1, 5 bases. Germline CDR1 reads SGHAT; CDR2 reads FQNNGV. The CDR3 contains 14 residues. The germline V and J ends were trimmed by 5 bases and 7 bases, with 17 bases remaining between them. DNA of the CDR3: TGTGCCAGCAGCCCCGCCCGGGACGCCGGTGGCTACACCTTC. Translated, it gives CASSPARDAGGYTF.

This clone was counted only a few times. The chain joins TRBV5-4 to TRBJ2-7; D uncertain. The CDR3 covers 12 residues. CDR1 and CDR2 (germline): SGHNT, YYREEE (reference sequence). With 0 bases removed from V and 4 bases from J, the gap between germline ends came to 5 bases. CDR3 nucleotide sequence: TGTGCCAGCAGCTTGGGGGGATACGAGCAGTACTTC. It codes for CASSLGGYEQYF. The full variable domain, with the rest looked up from reference TRBV5-4 and TRBJ2-7, is ETGVTQSPTHLIKTRGQQVTLRCSSQSGHNTVSWYQQALGQGPQFIFQYYREEENGRGNFPPRFSGLQFPNYSSELNVNALELDDSALYLCASSLGGYEQYFGPGTRLTVT.

This clone was seen a single time. The gene calls are TRBV4-1 and TRBJ2-3; TRBD2 might be the D (6 bases). This CDR3 is built from 15 residues. The germline CDR1 and CDR2 sequences are MGHRA and YSYEKL. V lost 8 bases and J lost 1, with 16 bases in between. CDR3 residues: CASLGGSGRTDTQYF. CDR3 DNA sequence: TGCGCCAGCCTGGGGGGTAGCGGTCGCACAGATACGCAGTATTTT.

This chain links TRBV7-2 with TRBJ2-3; the D gene is possibly TRBD2 (5 bases). CDR3 length: 13 residues. Per the germline V gene, CDR1 is SGHTA and CDR2 is FQGNSA. The V end lost 5 bases, the J end lost 6 bases, and 12 bases lay between the germline ends. The CDR3 reads CASSPYPGDTQYF. DNA for the CDR3: TGTGCCAGCAGCCCCTACCCGGGGGATACGCAGTATTTT. The complete variable domain, with remaining parts taken from reference TRBV7-2 and TRBJ2-3, reads GAGVSQSPSNKVTEKGKDVELRCDPISGHTALYWYRQSLGQGLEFLIYFQGNSAPDKSGLPSDRFSAERTGGSVSTLTIQRTQQEDSAVYLCASSPYPGDTQYFGPGTRLTVL.

This sequence joins TRBV7-2 and TRBJ1-2; D possibly corresponds to TRBD1 (5 bases). Germline V CDR1 and CDR2: SGHTA, FQGNSA. Trimming shortened V by 3 bases and J by 0 bases, and 5 bases separated the two germline ends. The CDR3 extends over 13 amino acids. DNA of the CDR3: TGTGCCAGCAGCTTGGGGGCTAACTATGGCTACACCTTC. It codes for CASSLGANYGYTF.

CDR3 sequence: CASSLGRGTGELFF. The CDR3 region has the DNA TGCGCCAGCAGCCTGGGTAGGGGTACCGGGGAGCTGTTTTTT. The V and J genes are TRBV5-1 and TRBJ2-2, with D maybe TRBD1 (5 bases). V lost 4 bases to trimming and J lost 5 bases, with 12 bases between them. The CDR3 has 14 residues. Germline CDR1 SGHRS, CDR2 YFSETQ.

The J gene is TRBJ2-4, the V gene TRBV7-3, with 7 bases that match TRBD2. With V trimmed by 5 bases and J by 8 bases, 9 bases remained unmatched. CDR3 size: 14 residues. Germline V gives CDR1 SGHTA, CDR2 FQGTGA. CDR3 DNA: TGTGCCAGCAGCCTTAGCGGGCCAGGAGACATTCAGTACTTC. Translation gives CASSLSGPGDIQYF.

V and J are TRBV2 and TRBJ2-3; D might be TRBD2 (7 bases). This CDR3 is 15 amino acids long. Germline V lookup: CDR1 SNHLY, CDR2 FYNNEI. Trimming stripped 7 bases from V and 0 bases from J, with 14 bases between. This CDR3 reads CASMRGRGSTDTQYF. CDR3 DNA sequence: TGTGCCAGCATGCGAGGGAGGGGGAGCACAGATACGCAGTATTTT.

The J gene is TRBJ2-2, the V gene TRBV19; D may correspond to TRBD1 or TRBD2 (6 bases each). V was pared by 6 bases and J by 7 bases, with 9 bases between. The CDR3 covers 12 residues. Germline loops: CDR1 LNHDA, CDR2 SQIVND (reference sequence). For the CDR3, the DNA is TGTGCCAGTAGGGAGGGGGACGGGGAGCTGTTTTTT. Its translation is CASREGDGELFF. The full variable domain, completed using reference TRBV19 and TRBJ2-2, is DGGITQSPKYLFRKEGQNVTLSCEQNLNHDAMYWYRQDPGQGLRLIYYSQIVNDFQKGDIAEGYSVSREKKESFPLTVTSAQKNPTAFYLCASREGDGELFFGEGSRLTVL.

As to this clone: One junction end does not reproduce the germline sequence, and a read error may be involved. CDR3 bases: TGTGCCAGCAGCTTAGAAAATTTTGGGGACCTCAGCTTC. It specifies CASSLENFGDLSF. The chain joins TRBV7-2 to TRBJ2-7, with D perhaps given as TRBD1 or TRBD2 (5 bases each). The V gene's germline CDR1 is SGHTA and CDR2 FQGNSA. This CDR3 has 13 residues.

The rearrangement links TRBV7-2 to TRBJ2-2; 7 nucleotides align to TRBD2. Germline-derived CDR1 and CDR2 are SGHTA and FQGNSA. With V trimmed by 2 bases and J by 1 base, 1 base remained unmatched. The CDR3 loop spans 15 amino acids. The CDR3 here is CASSLLAENTGELFF. The CDR3 DNA reads TGTGCCAGCAGCTTACTAGCGGAGAACACCGGGGAGCTGTTTTTT. The complete variable domain, with remaining parts taken from reference TRBV7-2 and TRBJ2-2, reads GAGVSQSPSNKVTEKGKDVELRCDPISGHTALYWYRQSLGQGLEFLIYFQGNSAPDKSGLPSDRFSAERTGGSVSTLTIQRTQQEDSAVYLCASSLLAENTGELFFGEGSRLTVL.

This chain links TRBV9 with TRBJ2-3, with 8 nucleotides matching TRBD1. Germline V gives CDR1 SGDLS, CDR2 YYNGEE. Trimming at V came to 3 bases and at J to 1 base, leaving 4 bases not matched to a gene. The CDR3 extends over 15 amino acids. CDR3 in DNA: TGTGCCAGCAGCGCGGACAGGGCTGGCACAGATACGCAGTATTTT. Translated: CASSADRAGTDTQYF.

This clone has just one count. The DNA of the CDR3 is TGTGCCAGTGGGCCGGGACAGGGATATCGTGGGGCCAACGTCCTGACTTTC. It translates to CASGPGQGYRGANVLTF. This chain connects TRBV19 to TRBJ2-6; TRBD1 matches at 9 bases. This CDR3 comprises 17 residues. Germline V lookup: CDR1 LNHDA, CDR2 SQIVND (reference sequence). The ends lost 8 bases at V and 3 bases at J; junction bases unmatched: 11.

This chain links TRBV11-3 with TRBJ2-3; D gene uncertain. Trimming removed 0 bases at V and 0 bases at J, with 7 bases between. The germline gives CDR1 SGHNT, CDR2 YENEEA. There are 15 residues in the CDR3. The CDR3, as DNA: TGTGCCAGCAGCTTAGAATCCACTAGCACAGATACGCAGTATTTT. Translation gives CASSLESTSTDTQYF.

This clone has only one observation. The chain joins TRBV6-5 to TRBJ1-6, with no clear D. Trimming took 3 bases from V and 7 from J, leaving 10 bases between them. CDR1 is MNHEY and CDR2 is SVGAGI in the germline V gene. The CDR3 loop spans 14 amino acids. Here the CDR3 reads CASSYFKWNSPLHF. The CDR3 bases are TGTGCCAGCAGTTATTTTAAATGGAATTCACCCCTCCACTTT.

The chain combines TRBV11-2 with TRBJ1-4, with a tentative D call TRBD1 (6 bases). The germline V and J ends were trimmed by 4 bases and 8 bases, with 17 bases remaining between them. The CDR3 extends over 15 amino acids. CDR1 is SGHAT, CDR2 FQNNGV, per germline. The CDR3 region is CASSSRGRGWEKLFF. Here the CDR3 DNA reads TGTGCCAGCAGCTCGAGGGGCAGGGGTTGGGAAAAACTGTTTTTT.

The sample holds a few counts of this clone. V and J are TRBV2 and TRBJ1-1; the D is unclear. Trimming took 6 bases from V and 0 from J, leaving 8 bases between them. The CDR3 has 13 residues. The germline CDR1 and CDR2 sequences are SNHLY and FYNNEI. This CDR3 is CASRTQLNTEAFF. The CDR3 bases are TGTGCCAGCAGGACCCAGCTGAACACTGAAGCTTTCTTT.

The gene calls are TRBV29-1 and TRBJ1-1; D possibly corresponds to TRBD1 (5 bases). In germline, CDR1 is SQVTM, CDR2 ANQGSEA. The CDR3 length is 14 residues. The V end lost 6 bases, the J end lost 5 bases, and 19 bases lay between the germline ends. CDR3 nucleotide sequence: TGCAGCGTCGTTGTGTGGCTCGAGGGGACTGAAGCTTTCTTT. This gives the protein CSVVVWLEGTEAFF.